Following are 5 T cell receptor beta chains from one sample sequenced in a study of blood T cell repertoires in COVID-19. Some clones are missing from TCRdb's copy, which holds only in-frame ones; the method was immunoSEQ multiplex PCR. The sample yields about 200,000 clones, almost 90% seen once. Sequencing used peripheral blood. The receptors come from a man younger than 30 with active or convalescent COVID-19.

The genes are TRBV19 and TRBJ1-2; 7 positions match TRBD1. CDR1 LNHDA and CDR2 SQIVND come from the germline V gene (reference sequence). The CDR3 totals 14 residues. J was trimmed by 6 bases and V by 4 bases; bases with no gene match: 8. The CDR3 sequence: CASSTTGALDGYTF. CDR3 bases: TGTGCCAGTAGTACAACAGGGGCTCTTGATGGCTACACCTTC.

This sequence joins TRBV6-6 and TRBJ1-1, with D unresolved. There are 10 residues in the CDR3. V lost 0 bases, J lost 13 bases, and 6 bases lay in between. Germline V gene sequence: CDR1 MNHNY, CDR2 SVGAGI (reference sequence). The CDR3 here is CASSYSSIFF. As DNA, the CDR3 is TGTGCCAGCAGTTACTCGAGTATTTTCTTT.

The chain joins TRBV6-5 to TRBJ2-7; D might be TRBD2 (7 bases). Trimming removed 9 bases at V and 7 bases at J, with 25 bases between. The V gene's germline CDR1 is MNHEY and CDR2 SVGAGI. The CDR3 runs 15 residues. The CDR3 spells CASKNAGASMGEQYF. Written as DNA, the CDR3 is TGTGCCAGTAAAAACGCGGGGGCGTCCATGGGAGAGCAGTACTTC.

J is TRBJ1-2 and V is TRBV5-1; 9 nucleotides align to TRBD1. The germline V gene encodes CDR1 SGHRS and CDR2 YFSETQ. V dropped 5 bases and J dropped 1; count of bases not matched to a gene: 3. CDR3 length: 14 residues. CDR3 sequence: CASSRTGDNYGYTF. In nucleotides, the CDR3 is TGCGCCAGCAGTAGGACAGGGGATAACTATGGCTACACCTTC.

The V and J genes are TRBV7-2 and TRBJ2-1, with 8 bases matching TRBD2. Germline V lookup: CDR1 SGHTA, CDR2 FQGNSA. V lost 5 bases to trimming and J lost 8 bases; unmatched junction nucleotides: 8. The CDR3 has 14 amino acids. The CDR3 protein is CASSGLASSHEQFF. The CDR3 bases are TGTGCCAGCAGCGGACTAGCTAGTTCCCATGAGCAGTTCTTC.